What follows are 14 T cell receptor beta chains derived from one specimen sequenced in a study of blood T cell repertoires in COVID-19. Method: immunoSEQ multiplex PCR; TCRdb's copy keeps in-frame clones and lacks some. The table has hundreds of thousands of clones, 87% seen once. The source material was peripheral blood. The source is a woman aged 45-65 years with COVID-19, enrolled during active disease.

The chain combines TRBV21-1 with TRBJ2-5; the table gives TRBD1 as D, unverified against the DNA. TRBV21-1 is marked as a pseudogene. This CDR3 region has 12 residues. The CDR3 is CASRQMSRTQYF. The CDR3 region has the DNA TGTGCCAGCAGACAGATGTCCCGGACCCAGTACTTC.

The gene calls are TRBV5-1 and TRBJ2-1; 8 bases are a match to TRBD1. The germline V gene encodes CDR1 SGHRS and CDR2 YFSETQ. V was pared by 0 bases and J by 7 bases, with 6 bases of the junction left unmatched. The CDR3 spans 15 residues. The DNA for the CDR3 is TGCGCCAGCAGCTTGGGACAGGGGCGGATGAATGAGCAGTTCTTC. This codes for CASSLGQGRMNEQFF.

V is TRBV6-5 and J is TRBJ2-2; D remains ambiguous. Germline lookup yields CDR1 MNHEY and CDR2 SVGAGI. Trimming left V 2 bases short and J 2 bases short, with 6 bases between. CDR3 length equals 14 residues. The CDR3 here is CASSYEQNTGELFF. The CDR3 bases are TGTGCCAGCAGTTACGAACAAAACACCGGGGAGCTGTTTTTT.

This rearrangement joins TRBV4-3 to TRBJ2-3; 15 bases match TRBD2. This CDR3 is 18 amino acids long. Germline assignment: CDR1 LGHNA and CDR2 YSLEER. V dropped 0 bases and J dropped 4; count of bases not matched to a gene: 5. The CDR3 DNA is TGCGCCAGCAGCCAAGATCGGACTAGCGGGAGGGCCGCAGATACGCAGTATTTT. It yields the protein CASSQDRTSGRAADTQYF.

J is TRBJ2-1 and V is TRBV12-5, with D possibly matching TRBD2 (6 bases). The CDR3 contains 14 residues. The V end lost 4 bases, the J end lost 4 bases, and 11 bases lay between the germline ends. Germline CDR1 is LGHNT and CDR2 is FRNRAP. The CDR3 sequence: CASGSLASYNEQFF. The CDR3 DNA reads TGTGCTAGTGGTTCACTAGCATCGTACAATGAGCAGTTCTTC.

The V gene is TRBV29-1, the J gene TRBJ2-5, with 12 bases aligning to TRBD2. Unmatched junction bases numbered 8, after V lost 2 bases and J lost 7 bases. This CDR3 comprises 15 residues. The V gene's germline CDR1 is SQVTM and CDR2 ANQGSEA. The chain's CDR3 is CSVEMASGRGGTQYF. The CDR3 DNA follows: TGCAGCGTTGAAATGGCTAGCGGGAGGGGTGGGACCCAGTACTTC.

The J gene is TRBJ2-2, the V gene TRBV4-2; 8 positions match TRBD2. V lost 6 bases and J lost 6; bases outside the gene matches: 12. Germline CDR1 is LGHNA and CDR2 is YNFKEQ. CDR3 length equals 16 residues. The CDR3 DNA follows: TGTGCCAGCAGGGAATACCGGGAGGGGGGCGCCGGGGAGCTGTTTTTT. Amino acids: CASREYREGGAGELFF.

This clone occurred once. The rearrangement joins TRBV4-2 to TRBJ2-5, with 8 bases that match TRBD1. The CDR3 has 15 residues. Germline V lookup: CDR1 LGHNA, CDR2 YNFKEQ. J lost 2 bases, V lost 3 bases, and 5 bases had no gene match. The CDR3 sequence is CASSQERTGQETQYF. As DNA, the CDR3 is TGTGCCAGCAGCCAGGAGCGGACAGGGCAAGAGACCCAGTACTTC.

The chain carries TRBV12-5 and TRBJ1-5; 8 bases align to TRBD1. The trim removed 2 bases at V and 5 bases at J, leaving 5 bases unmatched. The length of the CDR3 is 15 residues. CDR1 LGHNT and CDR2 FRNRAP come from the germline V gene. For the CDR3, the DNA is TGTGCTAGTGGTTTGACTGGGACAGGACATCAGCCCCAGCATTTT. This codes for CASGLTGTGHQPQHF.

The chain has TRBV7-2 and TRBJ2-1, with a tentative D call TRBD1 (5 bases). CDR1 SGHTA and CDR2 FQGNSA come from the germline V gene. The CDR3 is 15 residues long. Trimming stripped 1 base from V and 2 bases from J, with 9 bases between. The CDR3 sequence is CASSLVDSTYNEQFF. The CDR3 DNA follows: TGTGCCAGCAGCTTAGTAGACAGCACCTACAATGAGCAGTTCTTC.

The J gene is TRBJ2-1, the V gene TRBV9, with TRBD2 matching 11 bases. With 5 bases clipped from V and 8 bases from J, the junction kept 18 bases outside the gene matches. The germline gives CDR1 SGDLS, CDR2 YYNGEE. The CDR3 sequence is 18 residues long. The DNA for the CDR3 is TGTGCCAGCAGACCGAATGATTTTAGCGGGGGGGTAACGGATGAGCAGTTCTTC. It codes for CASRPNDFSGGVTDEQFF. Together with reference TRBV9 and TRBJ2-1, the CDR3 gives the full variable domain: DSGVTQTPKHLITATGQRVTLRCSPRSGDLSVYWYQQSLDQGLQFLIQYYNGEERAKGNILERFSAQQFPDLHSELNLSSLELGDSALYFCASRPNDFSGGVTDEQFFGPGTRLTVL.

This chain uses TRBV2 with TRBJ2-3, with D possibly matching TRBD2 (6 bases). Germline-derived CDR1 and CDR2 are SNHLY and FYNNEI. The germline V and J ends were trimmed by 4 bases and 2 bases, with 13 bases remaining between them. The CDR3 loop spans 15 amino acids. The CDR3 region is CASSGREGVTDTQYF. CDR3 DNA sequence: TGTGCCAGCAGTGGGCGGGAAGGGGTCACAGATACGCAGTATTTT.

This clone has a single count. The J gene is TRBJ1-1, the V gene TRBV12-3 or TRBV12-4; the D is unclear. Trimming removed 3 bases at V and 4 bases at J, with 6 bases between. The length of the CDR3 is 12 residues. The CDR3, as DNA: TGTGCCAGCAGTTTTACGAGCACTGAAGCTTTCTTT. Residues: CASSFTSTEAFF.

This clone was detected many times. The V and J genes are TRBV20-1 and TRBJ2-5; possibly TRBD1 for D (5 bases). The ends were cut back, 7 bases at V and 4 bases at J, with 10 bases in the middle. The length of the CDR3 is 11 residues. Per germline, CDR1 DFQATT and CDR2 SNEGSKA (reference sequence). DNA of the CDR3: TGCAGTGGATGGACATCAGAGACCCAGTACTTC. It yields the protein CSGWTSETQYF.